This TCR beta chain was recovered during a study of T cell responses to AZD1222 COVID-19 vaccine. The wider study: Whether given at about 4 or about 12 weeks, second doses were pooled. Findings and limits, study-wide: Just a handful of AZD1222 recipients were seropositive at baseline. Nearly half of spike-specific TCRs reportedly target unmutated variant regions. Clonal diversity was possibly underestimated, and white British individuals and females predominated among donors.

Produced via immunoSEQ multiplex PCR; TCRdb's table is partial and in-frame only. The table includes around 100,000 clones, about 80% detected once. With regard to this clone: Antigen unknown.

The ends were cut back, 0 bases at V and 0 bases at J, with 11 bases in the middle. The CDR3 spans 16 residues. Germline V CDR1 and CDR2: SGHRS, YFSETQ. The sequence was obtained from an adult in good health. This chain connects TRBV5-1 to TRBJ2-3; D remains unclear. This specimen consisted of peripheral blood, obtained on day 0 of AZD1222 vaccination. The chain's CDR3 is CASSLGVAVSTDTQYF. The DNA of the CDR3 is TGCGCCAGCAGCTTGGGCGTCGCAGTAAGCACAGATACGCAGTATTTT.